This entry concerns a single TCR beta chain. Which antigen it targets is not known. Base qualities were left out, and no much larger clone turns up one base away. This specimen belongs to a study of T cell changes during pregnancy in multiple sclerosis (dated by TCRdb to 2018 to 2020). Regarding the research as a whole: Changes in the T cell repertoire over the course of pregnancy were examined in this study in women with multiple sclerosis.

The germline V gene supplies CDR1 SGHRS and CDR2 YFSETQ. The CDR3, cysteine through phenylalanine, is 13 amino acids long. Solely the CDR3 DNA is kept, with 39 bases framed from the first base. A distance of 12 bases separates the germline ends of V and J, which lose 0 bases and 9 bases respectively. The library came from the immunoSEQ multiplex PCR assay. TCRdb holds this immuneACCESS table with in-frame rearrangements only. Some clones are missing; in checked studies, unresolved V genes explain under half, and the rest has no known cause. The sample table shows fewer than 110,000 clones, and 80% to 95% are seen once. Together, the top ten hold around 3.1% of the sample.

The chain is assembled from TRBV5-1 and TRBJ1-2; matching of 5 bases hints at TRBD1 as the D gene. This material consisted of peripheral blood, taken in the second trimester of pregnancy. The receptor was derived from a female donor with multiple sclerosis, enrolled in a pregnancy study. The nucleotide sequence reads TGCGCCAGCAGCTTGGCAGGGAAGGGAAGCTACACCTTC. Its protein product is CASSLAGKGSYTF.